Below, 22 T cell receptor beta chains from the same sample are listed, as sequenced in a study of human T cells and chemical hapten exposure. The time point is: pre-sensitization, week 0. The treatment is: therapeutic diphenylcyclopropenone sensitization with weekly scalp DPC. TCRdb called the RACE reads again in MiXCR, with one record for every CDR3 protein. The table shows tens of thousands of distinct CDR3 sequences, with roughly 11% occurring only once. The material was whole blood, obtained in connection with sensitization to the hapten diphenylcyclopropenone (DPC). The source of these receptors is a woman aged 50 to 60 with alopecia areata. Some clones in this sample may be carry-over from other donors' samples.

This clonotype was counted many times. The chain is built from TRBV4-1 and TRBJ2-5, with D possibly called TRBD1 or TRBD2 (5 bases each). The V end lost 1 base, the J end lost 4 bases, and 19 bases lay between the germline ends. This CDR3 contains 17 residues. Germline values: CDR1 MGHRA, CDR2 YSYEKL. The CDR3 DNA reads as TGCGCCAGCAGCCAAGTTGGCTTGGGGCCTGCGGGAGAGACCCAGTACTTC. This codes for CASSQVGLGPAGETQYF.

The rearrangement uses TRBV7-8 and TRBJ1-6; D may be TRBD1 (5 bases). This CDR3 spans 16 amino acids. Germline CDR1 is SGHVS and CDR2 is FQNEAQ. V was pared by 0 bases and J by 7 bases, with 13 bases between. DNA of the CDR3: TGTGCCAGCAGCTTAGCGCTGGGACGCCCCAATTCACCCCTCCACTTT. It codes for CASSLALGRPNSPLHF.

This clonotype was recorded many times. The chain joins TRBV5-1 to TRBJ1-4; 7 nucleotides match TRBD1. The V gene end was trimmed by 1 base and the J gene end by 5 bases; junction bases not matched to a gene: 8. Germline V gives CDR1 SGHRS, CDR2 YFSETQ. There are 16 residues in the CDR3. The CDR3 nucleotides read TGCGCCAGCAGCTTGTACCAGGGGGGCTTCAATGAAAAACTGTTTTTT. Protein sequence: CASSLYQGGFNEKLFF.

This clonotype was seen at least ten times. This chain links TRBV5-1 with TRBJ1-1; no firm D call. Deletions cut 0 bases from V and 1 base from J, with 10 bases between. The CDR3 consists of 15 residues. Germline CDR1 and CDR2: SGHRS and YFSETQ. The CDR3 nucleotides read TGCGCCAGCAGCTTGGAGTCCCGGAGGAACACTGAAGCTTTCTTT. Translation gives CASSLESRRNTEAFF.

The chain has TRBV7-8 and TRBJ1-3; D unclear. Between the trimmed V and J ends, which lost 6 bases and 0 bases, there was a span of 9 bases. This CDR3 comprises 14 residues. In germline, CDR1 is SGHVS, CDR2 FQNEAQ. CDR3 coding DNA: TGTGCCAGCAGTCTCCTAAACTCTGGAAACACCATATATTTT. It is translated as CASSLLNSGNTIYF.

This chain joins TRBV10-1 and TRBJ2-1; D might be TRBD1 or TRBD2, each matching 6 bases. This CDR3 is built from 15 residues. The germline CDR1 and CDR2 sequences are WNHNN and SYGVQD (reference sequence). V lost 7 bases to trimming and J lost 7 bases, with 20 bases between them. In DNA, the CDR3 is TGCGCCAGCACCGGAGGGGGTACAGGGCCGAATGAGCAGTTCTTC. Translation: CASTGGGTGPNEQFF.

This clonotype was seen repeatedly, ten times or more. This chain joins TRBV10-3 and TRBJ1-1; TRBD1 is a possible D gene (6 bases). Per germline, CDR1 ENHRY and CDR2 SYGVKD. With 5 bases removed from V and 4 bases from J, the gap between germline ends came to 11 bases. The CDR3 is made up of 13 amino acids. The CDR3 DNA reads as TGTGCCATCAGTTCTACAGGGACCACTGAAGCTTTCTTT. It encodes CAISSTGTTEAFF.

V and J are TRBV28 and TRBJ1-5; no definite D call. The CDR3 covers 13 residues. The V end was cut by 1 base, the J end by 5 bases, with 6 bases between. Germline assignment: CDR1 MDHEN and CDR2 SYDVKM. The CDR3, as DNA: TGTGCCAGCAGTTTATTGACTTATCAGCCCCAGCATTTT. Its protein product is CASSLLTYQPQHF.

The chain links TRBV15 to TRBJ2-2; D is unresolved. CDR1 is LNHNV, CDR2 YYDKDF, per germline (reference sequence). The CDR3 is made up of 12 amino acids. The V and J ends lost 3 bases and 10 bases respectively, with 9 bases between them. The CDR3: CATSSPNSELFF. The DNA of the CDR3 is TGTGCCACCAGCAGCCCGAATTCGGAGCTGTTTTTT.

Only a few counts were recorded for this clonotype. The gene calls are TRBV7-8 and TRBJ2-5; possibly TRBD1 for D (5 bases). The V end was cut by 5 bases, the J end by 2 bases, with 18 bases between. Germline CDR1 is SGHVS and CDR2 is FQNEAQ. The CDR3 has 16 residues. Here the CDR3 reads CASSTPLQGDQETQYF. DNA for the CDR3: TGTGCCAGCAGCACGCCACTTCAGGGTGATCAAGAGACCCAGTACTTC.

The CDR3 protein is CSAGQPSSYEQYF. Written as DNA, the CDR3 is TGCAGCGCCGGACAGCCAAGCTCCTACGAGCAGTACTTC. V gene TRBV29-1 combines with J gene TRBJ2-7, with a weak D call TRBD1 (6 bases). Trimming left V 7 bases short and J 0 bases short, with 13 bases between. The CDR3 covers 13 residues. Germline V CDR1 and CDR2: SQVTM, ANQGSEA.

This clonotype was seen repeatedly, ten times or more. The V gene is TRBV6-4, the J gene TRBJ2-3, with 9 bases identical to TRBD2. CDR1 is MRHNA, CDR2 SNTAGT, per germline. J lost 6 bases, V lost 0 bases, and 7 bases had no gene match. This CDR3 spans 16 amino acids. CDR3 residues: CASSDSSGGKPDTQYF. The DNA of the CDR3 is TGTGCCAGCAGTGACTCCAGCGGGGGGAAGCCGGATACGCAGTATTTT.

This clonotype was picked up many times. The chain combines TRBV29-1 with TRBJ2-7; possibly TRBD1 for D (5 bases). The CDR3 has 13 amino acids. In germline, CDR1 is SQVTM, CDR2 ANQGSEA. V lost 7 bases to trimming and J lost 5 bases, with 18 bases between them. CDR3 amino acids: CSAKHGQGNEQYF. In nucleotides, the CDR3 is TGCAGCGCAAAACACGGACAAGGTAACGAGCAGTACTTC.

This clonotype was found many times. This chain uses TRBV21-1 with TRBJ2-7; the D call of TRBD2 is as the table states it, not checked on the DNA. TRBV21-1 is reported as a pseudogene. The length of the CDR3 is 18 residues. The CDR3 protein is CASSKGGRTSGNRHEQYF. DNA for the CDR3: TGTGCCAGCAGCAAAGGAGGCCGGACTAGCGGGAATCGCCACGAGCAGTACTTC.

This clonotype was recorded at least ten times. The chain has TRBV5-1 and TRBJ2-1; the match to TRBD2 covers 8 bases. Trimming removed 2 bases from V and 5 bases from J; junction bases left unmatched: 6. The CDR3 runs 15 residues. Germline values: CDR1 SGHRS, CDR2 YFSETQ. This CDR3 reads CASSLAGVRDNEQFF. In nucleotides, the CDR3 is TGCGCCAGCAGCTTAGCGGGAGTTCGGGACAATGAGCAGTTCTTC.

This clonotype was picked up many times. CDR3 amino acids: CATSDARTDTQYF. For the CDR3, the DNA is TGTGCCACCAGTGACGCTAGGACAGATACGCAGTATTTT. The chain carries TRBV24-1 and TRBJ2-3, with unresolved D. The germline V gene encodes CDR1 KGHDR and CDR2 SFDVKD. V shed 4 bases and J shed 3 bases, with 7 bases lying between them. The CDR3 spans 13 residues.

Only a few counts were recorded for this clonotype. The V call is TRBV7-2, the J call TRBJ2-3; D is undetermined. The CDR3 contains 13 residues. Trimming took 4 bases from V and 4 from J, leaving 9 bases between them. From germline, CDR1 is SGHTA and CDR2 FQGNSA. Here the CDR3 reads CASSSFQADTQYF. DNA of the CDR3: TGTGCCAGCAGCTCATTTCAGGCAGATACGCAGTATTTT.

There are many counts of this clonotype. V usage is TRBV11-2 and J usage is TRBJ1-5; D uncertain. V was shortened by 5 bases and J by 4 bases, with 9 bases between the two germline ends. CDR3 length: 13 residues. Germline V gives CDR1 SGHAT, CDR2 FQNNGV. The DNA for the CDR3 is TGTGCCAGCAGCAATGGGAGGAATCAGCCCCAGCATTTT. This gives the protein CASSNGRNQPQHF.

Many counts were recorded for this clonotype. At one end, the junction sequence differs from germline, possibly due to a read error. This CDR3 reads CSARRDSNNEQFF. Here the CDR3 DNA reads TGCAGTGCGCGCCGGGACTCCAACAATGAGCAGTTCTTC. The chain joins TRBV20-1 to TRBJ2-1; D possibly corresponds to TRBD2 (6 bases). The CDR3 totals 13 residues. Looked up from germline, CDR1 is DFQATT and CDR2 is SNEGSKA (reference sequence).

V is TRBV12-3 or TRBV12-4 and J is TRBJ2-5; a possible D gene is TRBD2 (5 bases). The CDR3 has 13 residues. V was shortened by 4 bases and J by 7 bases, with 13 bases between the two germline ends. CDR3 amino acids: CASSSSGVGTQYF. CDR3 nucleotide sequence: TGTGCCAGCAGTTCGAGCGGTGTAGGGACCCAGTACTTC.

This chain's CDR3 is CASSLPGTETNYGYTF. The DNA for the CDR3 is TGTGCCAGCAGTCTTCCAGGGACCGAGACTAACTATGGCTACACCTTC. V gene TRBV6-2 or TRBV6-3 combines with J gene TRBJ1-2; possible D gene TRBD1, 5 bases. V was shortened by 5 bases and J by 0 bases, with 16 bases between the two germline ends. CDR1 is MNHEY, CDR2 SVGEGT, per germline. This CDR3 comprises 16 residues.

The CDR3 bases are TGCAGTGCTAGGGGGACAGGGAGGGCCTACGGCACTGAAGCTTTCTTT. Residues: CSARGTGRAYGTEAFF. The V and J genes are TRBV20-1 and TRBJ1-1; TRBD1 matches at 9 bases. Germline assignment: CDR1 DFQATT and CDR2 SNEGSKA (reference sequence). With 3 bases clipped from V and 4 bases from J, the junction kept 12 bases outside the gene matches. The CDR3 totals 16 residues.